This TCR beta chain was sequenced in a study of shared clonotypes between healthy human individuals. CDR1 SGHNT and CDR2 YYREEE come from the germline V gene (reference sequence). V lost 4 bases and J 4 bases, leaving 19 bases between the germline ends. This CDR3 has 16 residues. Authors' analysis steps: ImmunoSEQ sequences covered only the junction and lacked quality scores; filtering therefore differed. The table came from immunoSEQ multiplex PCR; TCRdb's copy has only in-frame clones and leaves some out. V and J calls and clone size are given by that table; D and trimming were obtained from the DNA. The repertoire holds a few million clones, with about 93% as singletons. With regard to this clone: What it binds is unknown.

Study conclusions and caveats: Generation of non-shared clonotypes was less probable than generation of clonotypes shared by all four donors.

Terminally differentiated effector memory CD45RA+ cells were excluded by CCR7 positive selection of CD45RO-negative cells. Adults of Caucasian background living in Nashville, Tennessee made up all donors. The chain joins TRBV5-4 to TRBJ2-3; D tentatively reads TRBD1 or TRBD2 (6 bases each). The sequence derives from a man younger than 35 in good health. Some clones in this sample may be carry-over from other donors' samples. The sample comprised naive CD8+ T cells from PBMCs. The CDR3 reads CASSPRTGGSADTQYF. CDR3 nucleotide sequence: TGTGCCAGCAGCCCTAGGACCGGGGGCTCCGCAGATACGCAGTATTTT.